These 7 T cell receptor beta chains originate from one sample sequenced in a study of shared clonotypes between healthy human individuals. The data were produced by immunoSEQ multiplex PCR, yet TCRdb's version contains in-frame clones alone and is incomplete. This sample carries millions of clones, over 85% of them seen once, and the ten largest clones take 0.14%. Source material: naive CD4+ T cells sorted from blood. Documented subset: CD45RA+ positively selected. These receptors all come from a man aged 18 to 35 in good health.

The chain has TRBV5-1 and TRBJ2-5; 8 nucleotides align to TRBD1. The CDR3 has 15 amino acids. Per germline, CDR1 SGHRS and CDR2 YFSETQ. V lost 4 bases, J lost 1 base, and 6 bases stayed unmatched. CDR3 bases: TGCGCCAGCAGCAAGATGACAGGGGCCCAAGAGACCCAGTACTTC. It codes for CASSKMTGAQETQYF.

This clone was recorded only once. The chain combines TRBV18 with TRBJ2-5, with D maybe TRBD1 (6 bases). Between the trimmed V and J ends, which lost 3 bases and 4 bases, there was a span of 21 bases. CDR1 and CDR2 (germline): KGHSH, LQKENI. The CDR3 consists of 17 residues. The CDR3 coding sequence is TGTGCCAGCTCACCCGTTTTTGGACAGCCCGGAGGAGAGACCCAGTACTTC. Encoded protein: CASSPVFGQPGGETQYF.

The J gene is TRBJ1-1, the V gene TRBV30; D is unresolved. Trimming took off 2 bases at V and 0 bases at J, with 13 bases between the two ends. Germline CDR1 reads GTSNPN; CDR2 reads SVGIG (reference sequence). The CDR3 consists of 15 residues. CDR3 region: CAWSPVIGMNTEAFF. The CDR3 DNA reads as TGTGCCTGGAGTCCCGTTATTGGAATGAACACTGAAGCTTTCTTT. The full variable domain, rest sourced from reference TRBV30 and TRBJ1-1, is SQTIHQWPATLVQPVGSPLSLECTVEGTSNPNLYWYRQAAGRGLQLLFYSVGIGQISSEVPQNLSASRPQDRQFILSSKKLLLSDSGFYLCAWSPVIGMNTEAFFGQGTRLTVV.

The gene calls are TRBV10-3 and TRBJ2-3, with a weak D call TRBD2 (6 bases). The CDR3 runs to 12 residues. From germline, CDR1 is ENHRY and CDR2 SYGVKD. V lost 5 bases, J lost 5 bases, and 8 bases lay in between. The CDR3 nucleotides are TGTGCCATCAGTTTGGGAGGAGATACGCAGTATTTT. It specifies CAISLGGDTQYF.

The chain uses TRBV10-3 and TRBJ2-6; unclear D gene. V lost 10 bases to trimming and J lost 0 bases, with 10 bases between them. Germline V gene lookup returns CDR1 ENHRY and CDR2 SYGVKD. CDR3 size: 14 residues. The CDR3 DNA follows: TGTGCCACCCGATCCCCCTCTGGGGCCAACGTCCTGACTTTC. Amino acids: CATRSPSGANVLTF.

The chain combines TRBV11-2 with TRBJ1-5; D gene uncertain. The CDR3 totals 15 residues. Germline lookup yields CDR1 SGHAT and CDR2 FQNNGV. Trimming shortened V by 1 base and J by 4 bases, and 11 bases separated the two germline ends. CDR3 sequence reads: CASSLGGERNQPQHF. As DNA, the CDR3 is TGTGCCAGCAGCTTAGGGGGAGAGAGGAATCAGCCCCAGCATTTT.

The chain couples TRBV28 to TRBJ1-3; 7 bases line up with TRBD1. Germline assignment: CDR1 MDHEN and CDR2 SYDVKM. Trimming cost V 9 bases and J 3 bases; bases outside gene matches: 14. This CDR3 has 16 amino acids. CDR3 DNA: TGTGCCAGTACAGTTTCGGGTCGACAGGGTGGAAACACCATATATTTT. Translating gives CASTVSGRQGGNTIYF.